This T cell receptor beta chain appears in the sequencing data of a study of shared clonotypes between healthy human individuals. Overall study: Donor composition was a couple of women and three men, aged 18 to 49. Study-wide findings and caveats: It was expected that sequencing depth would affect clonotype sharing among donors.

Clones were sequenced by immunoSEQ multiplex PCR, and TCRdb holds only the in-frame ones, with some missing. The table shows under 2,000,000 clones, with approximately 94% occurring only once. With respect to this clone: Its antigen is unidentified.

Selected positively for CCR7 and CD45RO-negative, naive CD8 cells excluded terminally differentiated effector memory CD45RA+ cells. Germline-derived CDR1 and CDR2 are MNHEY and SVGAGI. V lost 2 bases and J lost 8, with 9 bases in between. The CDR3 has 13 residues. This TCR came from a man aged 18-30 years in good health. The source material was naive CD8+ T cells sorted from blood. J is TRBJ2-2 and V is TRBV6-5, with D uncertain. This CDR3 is CASSYQIVGELFF. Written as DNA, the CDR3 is TGTGCCAGCAGTTACCAAATCGTAGGGGAGCTGTTTTTT.